The TCR beta chain described here comes from a study of blood T cell repertoires in COVID-19. On the study more broadly: Acute-phase and convalescent COVID-19 samples originated in the United States, Italy and Spain. PBMCs, B-cell-depleted T cells, or T cells were the source of the cDNA or gDNA that made up the material.

This clone appeared once. As handled by the study authors: Estimation of nucleated cell counts relied on the amplification of reference gene primers. Libraries were prepared by immunoSEQ multiplex PCR; TCRdb keeps only in-frame clonotypes and omits some of them. V and J calls and clone size are copied from that table; D and trimming were computed from the DNA. Of approximately 240,000 clones in the sample, 80% to 85% were seen once. Between the trimmed V and J ends, which lost 2 bases and 2 bases, there was a span of 7 bases. Germline V CDR1 and CDR2: WSHSY, SAAADI. The CDR3 contains 13 residues. The sequenced sample consisted of peripheral blood. The clonotype originates from a woman aged 60 to 75 who had recovered from COVID-19. This chain links TRBV10-2 with TRBJ2-7; D gene uncertain. The CDR3 DNA sequence: TGCGCCAGCAGTGAGACCGGTCCCTACGAGCAGTACTTC. Translation gives CASSETGPYEQYF.